Here is one T cell receptor (beta chain) with its context. This clone came up a few times. There is no known antigen for this receptor. No base quality information exists; no much larger clone differs at one position. Library construction relied on the immunoSEQ multiplex PCR assay. For the multiplex PCR, a mixture combining 60 forward primers for TCR Vbeta segments and 13 reverse primers for TCR Jbeta segments was used. The CDR3 region of rearranged TCR beta genes was amplified from genomic DNA with a multiplex PCR assay. On the Illumina HiSeq System, the amplified TCR beta libraries were sequenced as 87-base-pair reads. Concerning the study's data processing: A later analysis tallied approximately 87 million unique TCR beta chains across the 650 to 750 repertoires, and around 9.9 million of those chains were shared by two or more donors. Raw reads were error-corrected and collapsed into unique sequences with a nearest-neighbor algorithm that merged closely related sequences to remove PCR and sequencing errors. Alignment of CDR3 sequences to IMGT reference sequences was used to assign V, D and J gene segments. For a sequence to be retained, a match of at least six nucleotides was required to both a V gene segment and a J gene segment. A rearrangement was called productive if the CDR3 had no stop codons and remained in frame with V and J, and every other rearrangement was called non-productive. CDR3 was defined by IMGT convention, running from the second conserved V-encoded cysteine to the conserved J-encoded phenylalanine. The earlier analysis of about 560 of the donors excluded any sequence lacking an unambiguous match to a single V gene segment. In an earlier analysis of 587 of the donors, V segments were called functional above 56.7% productive rearrangements and were called segregating when the between-donor standard deviation exceeded 5%. A statistical classification framework was built to diagnose cytomegalovirus status from the catalog of TCR beta chain sequences. In a later analysis, V and J genes were assigned by comparing TCR nucleotide sequences against IMGT/GENE-DB human TR gene sequences. A later analysis assigned CDR3 sequences and most-parsimonious VDJ recombination scenarios with the TCRdist pipeline. In a later analysis, each TCR beta chain was defined by its CDR3 amino acid sequence together with its V-gene family, and reads lacking a unique V-gene family were excluded. A later analysis removed 592 highly shared, low-generation-probability nucleotide sequences to deal with suspected cross-contamination and a sequencing artifact. A later analysis calculated a clonal expansion index for each public chain from normalized within-repertoire ranks of inferred template counts. In a later analysis, generation probabilities were computed with a VDJ recombination model fitted to out-of-frame rearrangements, and the resulting probabilities were checked against IGoR. In a later analysis, hypergeometric tests were used to score TCR-TCR, TCR-HLA and TCR-CMV co-occurrence, with a repertoire-size bias correction applied to TCR pairs. False discovery rates were estimated in a later analysis by permuting HLA or CMV assignments 20 times. A later analysis grouped co-occurring TCRs with DBSCAN, adding TCRdist sequence similarity when clustering within HLA-allele-positive subsets. Repertoires with fewer than 30,000 or more than 120,000 public chains, plus five repertoires with anomalous nucleotide sharing, were excluded from co-occurrence clustering. Entries here come from immuneACCESS through TCRdb and include only in-frame sequences with V and J called. Some clones fail to appear in such tables; in the studies checked, an unresolved V gene covers under half of the shortfall, and the cause of the remainder is unknown. V and J calls and clone size come straight from that table; D and trimming were deduced from the DNA. For this sample the table gives over 150,000 clones, of which 80% were detected only once. The top ten hold approximately 1.8% of the sample.

The entry originates in a study of cytomegalovirus exposure and HLA in healthy donors (dated by TCRdb to about 2017). As for the study more broadly: According to an earlier analysis of 587 of the donors, about 190 million T cells yielded over 90 million unique TCR beta sequences and 276 Gb of sequence data. All discovery cohort repertoires had been generated using a single sequencing platform. Among the 398 genotyped donors, around 81% belonged to the genetic ancestry cluster associated with self-reported Caucasian donors. In an earlier analysis of about 590 of the donors, high-throughput TCR beta sequencing was used to judge whether each TCR beta V gene segment behaved as functional or pseudogenic. The study used immunosequencing to profile the T cell repertoires of under 700 subjects and linked those repertoires to cytomegalovirus serostatus. An early release that covered fewer than 800 HLA-typed donors contained 300 to 350 gigabases of sequencing data and 65 million to 100 million unique TCR sequences. In a later analysis, previously published TCR beta repertoires from roughly 710 donors were re-analyzed and high-resolution HLA genotyping was added so that TCR occurrence patterns could be studied. Besides the first cohort of 666 subjects, a separate validation cohort made up of roughly 130 different subjects was used. A later genetic analysis took genome-wide SNP genotypes for about three fifths of the 666 donors and used that subset as a discovery cohort. To predict cytomegalovirus infection status, the study combined high-throughput TCR immunosequencing, statistical association of individual TCRs with disease status, and machine learning. Alongside the repertoire data, information on donor age, sex, ethnicity and CMV serostatus was compiled. Among under 450 genotyped donors of the cohort, an average of approximately 230,000 unique TCR beta nucleotide sequences were sequenced per donor, roughly a sixth of them non-productive. Roughly 5 DR-DQ haplotypes were handled as single units for association and clustering, since linkage in the cohort was strong. The number of donors typed differed by locus, with roughly 629-640 for A, B, C, DRB1 and DQB1, about 500 for DQA1, under 610 for DPA1, and over 400 for DPB1. In the later analysis, no new phenotypic data were used to find candidate immune exposures; instead, reliance was placed on TCR beta sequences and their occurrence across donors. The aim of the study was to test whether cataloging public T cell receptors could identify signatures of past pathogen exposure. HLA typing covered class I and class II loci at four-digit resolution.

The cohort comprised some 700 healthy bone marrow donors. All cohort members were sampled while nominally healthy, although unrecorded immune exposures were likely present. Of the roughly 620 cohort members, almost 300 had positive CMV serostatus and fewer than 400 had negative CMV serostatus, and CMV serostatus was not recorded for the donor. Every donor gave a peripheral blood sample, and the peripheral blood mononuclear cells from that sample were used for TCR beta sequencing. The Qiagen DNeasy Blood Extraction Kit was used to extract genomic DNA from the blood cell samples. Study-wide findings and limitations: While some public TCRs were present in many individuals, most TCR sequences turned up only very rarely across donors. Most CMV-associated TCR beta chains appeared to be HLA-restricted in a later analysis, and the HLA associations seemed to be driven largely by CMV exposure. Only TCR beta chains were sequenced in this cohort, and the absence of alpha or paired-chain data limited detectable features. Linkage disequilibrium might explain the correlated functional status among segregating V segments, but an unknown experimental factor could not be excluded. In a later analysis, HLA-associated TCR beta chains showed more clonal expansion and lower generation probabilities than non-associated chains that were equally common. When HLA alleles, especially DR and DQ, strongly co-occurred, attributing TCR associations to individual alleles was difficult. In the study, approximately 150 TCR beta chains were listed as associated with cytomegalovirus. In a later genetic analysis, fewer N-insertions in productive TCRs were reported among donors in an Asian-associated ancestry cluster than the roughly 640-donor mean. According to the authors, the approach could potentially be generalized to other disease states and immunological phenotypes. Immune exposure information for the cohort was limited to CMV serostatus. Because the 87-base-pair reads could not distinguish some IMGT-functional V segments, including TRBV6-2 and TRBV6-3, those segments were excluded. Because some donors lacked HLA typing at each locus, the association tests relied only on the typed subset. An association between a missense DCLRE1C variant and V-gene and J-gene trimming of TCR beta chains was found in a later genetic analysis and replicated in an independent cohort. Specific HLA alleles were associated with roughly 16,000 TCR beta sequences at a false discovery rate of 0.05 in a later analysis. A later analysis reported that several top co-occurrence clusters appeared linked to parvovirus B19, influenza, CMV and Epstein-Barr virus. A further reported finding was that TCR beta sequences accurately predicted the HLA-A and HLA-B alleles for most subjects in the first cohort. Broadly in line with IMGT annotations, most TCR beta V segments showed up in productive rearrangements about 87% or about 30% of the time in an earlier analysis of 450 to 600 of the donors. A group of highly shared sequence variants was considered likely to be a technical artifact of the sequencing pipeline. In a later analysis, TCR association rates were found to vary across HLA loci, with the most associated TCRs seen for DRB1 alleles and the fewest for HLA-C alleles. Sequencing depth was assumed to be roughly uniform across donors in the presence/absence analyses, though that assumption may not hold. Roughly 15 rarely observed V segments, including chromosome 9 orphons, were excluded from the earlier analysis of some 590 of the donors because counts were too low. The classifier was reported to diagnose cytomegalovirus status with high specificity and sensitivity in both the original cohort and the validation cohort. A few of the identified cytomegalovirus-associated TCR beta chains were confirmed in vitro to be specific for cytomegalovirus antigens.

Trimming removed 3 bases from V and 7 bases from J; the gene matches leave 3 bases unexplained. Reading the germline V gene gives CDR1 SGDLS and CDR2 YYNGEE. Measured from the cysteine to the phenylalanine, the CDR3 is 13 residues long. CDR3 DNA only is kept here, 39 bases in frame from base 1. The source is a human donor in good health. Recombination linked TRBV9 to TRBJ2-7; 11 nucleotides in the junction match TRBD1. Material for sequencing was PBMCs. Read as DNA, the sequence is TGTGCCAGCAGCGCGGGACAGGGGGTTGAGCAGTACTTC. This sequence encodes CASSAGQGVEQYF.